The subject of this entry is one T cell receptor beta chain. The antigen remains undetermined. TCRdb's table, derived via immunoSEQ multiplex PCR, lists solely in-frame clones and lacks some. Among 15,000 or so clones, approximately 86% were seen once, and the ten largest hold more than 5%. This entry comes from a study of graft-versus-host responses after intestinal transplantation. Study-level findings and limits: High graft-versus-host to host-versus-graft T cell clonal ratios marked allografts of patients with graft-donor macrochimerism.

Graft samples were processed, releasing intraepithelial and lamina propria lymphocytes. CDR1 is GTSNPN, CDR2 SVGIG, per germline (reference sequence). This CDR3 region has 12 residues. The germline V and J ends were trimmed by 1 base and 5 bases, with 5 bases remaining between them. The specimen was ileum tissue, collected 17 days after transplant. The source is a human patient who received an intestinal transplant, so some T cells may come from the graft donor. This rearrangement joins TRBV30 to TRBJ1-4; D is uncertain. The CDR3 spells CAWSEQNEKLFF. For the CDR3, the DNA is TGTGCCTGGAGTGAGCAGAATGAAAAACTGTTTTTT.